The T cell receptor (beta chain) described here comes from a study of T cells in localized non-small cell lung cancer. Germline loops: CDR1 SGHTA, CDR2 FQGTGA. Between the trimmed V and J ends, which lost 2 bases and 11 bases, there was a span of 15 bases. This CDR3 spans 13 amino acids. The assay was immunoSEQ multiplex PCR, and TCRdb's table has in-frame clones only and misses some. This table has fewer than 100,000 clones, about 84% appearing once. This clonotype was obtained from a female donor over 55 with stage I lung adenocarcinoma. J is TRBJ1-1 and V is TRBV7-3; D not certain. Specimen: peripheral blood, collected before any cancer treatment. CDR3 in amino acids: CASSLAGEGRAFF. For the CDR3, the DNA is TGTGCCAGCAGCTTAGCGGGAGAGGGTAGGGCTTTCTTT.